This T cell receptor beta chain comes out of a study of blood T cell repertoires in COVID-19. On the study more broadly: From the United States, Italy and Spain came samples of acute and convalescent COVID-19.

With 1 base removed from V and 1 base from J, the gap between germline ends came to 10 bases. This CDR3 spans 15 amino acids. Germline CDR1 and CDR2: SGHAT and FQNNGV. In the original analysis: Amplified reference gene primers provided the basis for estimating nucleated cell counts. TCRdb keeps only in-frame clones here, not all; method: immunoSEQ multiplex PCR. The DNA gave D and trimming, while V, J and clone size come from that table. The table shows over 350,000 clones, with more than 85% occurring only once. The chain links TRBV11-2 to TRBJ2-5; D possibly corresponds to TRBD2 (5 bases). The sequenced sample consisted of peripheral blood. The TCR originated in a woman under 40 with acute or convalescent COVID-19. CDR3 bases: TGTGCCAGCAGCTTAGTAGGCGGACTCCAAGAGACCCAGTACTTC. Amino acids: CASSLVGGLQETQYF.